This T cell receptor beta chain appears in the sequencing data of a study of blood T cell repertoires in COVID-19. In the study overall: PBMCs, B-cell-depleted T cells, or T cells provided the cDNA or gDNA that made up the material.

In the original analysis: Scientists estimated how many nucleated cells there were by amplifying reference gene primers. The table came from immunoSEQ multiplex PCR; TCRdb's copy has only in-frame clones and leaves some out. For V, J and clone size, that table is used; D and trimming come from the DNA. The sample yields about 250,000 clones, about 90% seen once. Looked up from germline, CDR1 is SGHRS and CDR2 is YFSETQ. The CDR3 totals 13 residues. V was pared by 4 bases and J by 6 bases, with 12 bases between. This TCR came from a man younger than 35 with active or convalescent COVID-19. The source material was peripheral blood. The chain joins TRBV5-1 to TRBJ2-3, with unresolved D. In nucleotides, the CDR3 is TGCGCCAGCAGCGAAGATTACGCGGATACGCAGTATTTT. Its protein is CASSEDYADTQYF.